These 17 T cell receptor beta chains share one sample of origin, sequenced in a study of CD8+CD57+ T cells in acquired aplastic anemia (dated by TCRdb to about 2018). For sequencing, an Illumina HiSeq 2000 was employed. Genomic DNA served as template for TCR beta VDJ combination and CDR3 sequence profiling. TCRdb reanalyzed the raw reads on its own, using fastp at Q25 for trimming and MiXCR for clone calling, and kept in-frame beta chains. Entries are consolidated by CDR3 protein sequence, retaining the most common genes and DNA. In all, the sample holds 65,000 or so distinct CDR3 sequences, and around 50% of those were seen once. The ten largest clones add up to under 3% of the sample. The sample comprised sorted CD4+, CD8+, or CD8+CD57+ T cells (not recorded which) from PBMCs. The receptors were gathered from a human donor in good health, serving as a control.

In the case of this clonotype: One end of the junction fails to match germline, which may point to a read error. This chain connects TRBV20-1 to TRBJ1-2; no reliable D call. There are 15 residues in the CDR3. The germline gives CDR1 DFQATT, CDR2 SNEGSKA (reference sequence). CDR3 sequence (DNA): TGCAGCGCTAGTCCTCTTGGCGGAACCAACTATGGCTACACCTTC. This encodes CSASPLGGTNYGYTF.

The rearrangement uses TRBV13 and TRBJ2-7; D may be TRBD2 (5 bases). Germline-derived CDR1 and CDR2 are PRHDT and FYEKMQ (reference sequence). The germline V and J ends were trimmed by 2 bases and 7 bases, with 15 bases remaining between them. The CDR3 is 14 amino acids. The CDR3 spells CASSLKDGPGEQYF. The CDR3 DNA follows: TGTGCCAGCAGCTTAAAGGACGGGCCGGGGGAGCAGTACTTC.

The rearrangement uses TRBV29-1 and TRBJ1-2; 7 nucleotides align to TRBD1. This CDR3 contains 12 residues. The germline V gene encodes CDR1 SQVTM and CDR2 ANQGSEA. J lost 6 bases, V lost 6 bases, and 7 bases had no gene match. CDR3 region: CSVLHGTDGYTF. The CDR3 DNA is TGCAGCGTCTTACACGGGACAGATGGCTACACCTTC.

At least ten counts were recorded for this clonotype. V usage is TRBV4-1 and J usage is TRBJ2-5; 8 bases fit TRBD1. This CDR3 contains 16 residues. The trim removed 4 bases at V and 4 bases at J, leaving 11 bases unmatched. The germline gives CDR1 MGHRA, CDR2 YSYEKL. CDR3 DNA sequence: TGCGCCAGCAGCCCGAGGACAGGGATGACGGGAGAGACCCAGTACTTC. Translated: CASSPRTGMTGETQYF.

The chain joins TRBV5-6 to TRBJ2-5, with 8 bases identical to TRBD2. The length of the CDR3 is 15 residues. The V and J ends lost 5 bases and 3 bases, in that order; junction bases with no gene match: 9. Germline V gene data show CDR1 as SGHDT and CDR2 as YYEEEE. This chain's CDR3 is CASRDKRAGEETQYF. The CDR3 bases are TGTGCCAGCAGAGATAAAAGAGCGGGAGAAGAGACCCAGTACTTC.

There are many counts of this clonotype. The chain combines TRBV5-1 with TRBJ2-3; D call uncertain. V was cut by 0 bases and J by 2 bases, with 7 bases left in between. CDR1 is SGHRS, CDR2 YFSETQ, per germline. This CDR3 spans 14 amino acids. The CDR3 nucleotides are TGCGCCAGCAGCTTGGGAGTACCCACAGATACGCAGTATTTT. It translates to CASSLGVPTDTQYF.

The chain couples TRBV19 to TRBJ2-7, with TRBD1 identical over 9 bases. This CDR3 has 15 residues. With 3 bases clipped from V and 2 bases from J, the junction kept 5 bases outside the gene matches. Germline V CDR1 and CDR2: LNHDA, SQIVND (reference sequence). The CDR3 DNA sequence: TGTGCCAGTAGTATGGGGACAGGGAGGACCTACGAGCAGTACTTC. This codes for CASSMGTGRTYEQYF. Together with reference TRBV19 and TRBJ2-7, the CDR3 gives the full variable domain: DGGITQSPKYLFRKEGQNVTLSCEQNLNHDAMYWYRQDPGQGLRLIYYSQIVNDFQKGDIAEGYSVSREKKESFPLTVTSAQKNPTAFYLCASSMGTGRTYEQYFGPGTRLTVT.

J is TRBJ2-1 and V is TRBV24-1, with D possibly called TRBD1 or TRBD2 (5 bases each). The CDR3 is made up of 15 amino acids. V lost 8 bases, J lost 7 bases, and 20 bases lay in between. Germline V gene data show CDR1 as KGHDR and CDR2 as SFDVKD. CDR3 region: CATTLGTTRGNEQFF. CDR3 DNA: TGTGCCACCACCTTAGGGACCACTCGTGGGAATGAGCAGTTCTTC.

At least ten counts were recorded for this clonotype. This chain uses TRBV12-3 or TRBV12-4 with TRBJ2-1; TRBD2 agrees at 9 bases. This CDR3 spans 16 amino acids. After removal of 3 bases from V and 2 bases from J, the junction contained 5 bases not matched to a gene. The CDR3: CASSLSSGVAYNEQFF. The DNA for the CDR3 is TGTGCCAGCAGTTTGTCTAGCGGGGTCGCCTACAATGAGCAGTTCTTC.

This clonotype is medium-sized (0.01 to 0.1%). V is TRBV2 and J is TRBJ2-7, with D hard to call. V lost 2 bases, J lost 4 bases, and 6 bases lay in between. This CDR3 spans 12 amino acids. Germline values: CDR1 SNHLY, CDR2 FYNNEI. CDR3 in amino acids: CASSETRYEQYF. CDR3 sequence (DNA): TGTGCCAGCAGTGAAACGCGTTACGAGCAGTACTTC.

This chain uses TRBV14 with TRBJ2-3, with TRBD2 identical over 8 bases. V shed 4 bases, J shed 2 bases, and the junction held 2 bases outside the gene matches. Germline CDR1 and CDR2: SGHDN and FVKESK. This CDR3 is 14 amino acids long. The CDR3 spells CASSLAGLTDTQYF. DNA for the CDR3: TGTGCCAGCAGCCTAGCGGGGCTCACAGATACGCAGTATTTT. Looking up the rest from reference TRBV14 and TRBJ2-3 gives the full variable domain: EAGVTQFPSHSVIEKGQTVTLRCDPISGHDNLYWYRRVMGKEIKFLLHFVKESKQDESGMPNNRFLAERTGGTYSTLKVQPAELEDSGVYFCASSLAGLTDTQYFGPGTRLTVL.

This clonotype was seen repeatedly, ten times or more. V gene TRBV5-1 combines with J gene TRBJ2-3; perhaps TRBD2 as D (6 bases). The V end lost 4 bases, the J end lost 4 bases, and 16 bases lay between the germline ends. Germline CDR1 reads SGHRS; CDR2 reads YFSETQ. CDR3 length equals 15 residues. DNA of the CDR3: TGCGCCAGCAGCCCGGCCCCGGGAGCCGCAGATACGCAGTATTTT. This sequence encodes CASSPAPGAADTQYF.

The chain has TRBV24-1 and TRBJ1-4; the D gene is possibly TRBD1 (5 bases). There are 16 residues in the CDR3. V lost 8 bases and J lost 8, with 23 bases in between. In germline, CDR1 is KGHDR, CDR2 SFDVKD. The CDR3 bases are TGTGCCACCAATTTTCCCTTAAGTCAGGGAGGCGAAAAACTGTTTTTT. Translation gives CATNFPLSQGGEKLFF.

The chain has TRBV28 and TRBJ2-2, with 8 bases identical to TRBD1. The CDR3 sequence is 16 residues long. V was clipped by 6 bases and J by 0 bases; unmatched bases: 6. Per the germline V gene, CDR1 is MDHEN and CDR2 is SYDVKM. CDR3 region: CASSVMDRANTGELFF. CDR3 DNA sequence: TGTGCCAGCAGCGTAATGGACAGGGCGAACACCGGGGAGCTGTTTTTT.

Many counts were recorded for this clonotype. This sequence joins TRBV12-5 and TRBJ2-2; the D is unclear. Trimming cost V 5 bases and J 4 bases, with 5 bases left between them. This CDR3 has 12 amino acids. In germline, CDR1 is LGHNT, CDR2 FRNRAP. The CDR3 spells CASGAGTGELFF. The CDR3 DNA sequence: TGTGCTAGTGGTGCAGGCACCGGGGAGCTGTTTTTT.

This clonotype appeared many times. This chain uses TRBV19 with TRBJ2-5; the D gene is possibly TRBD1 (5 bases). The V end was cut by 5 bases, the J end by 5 bases, with 15 bases between. Germline CDR1 reads LNHDA; CDR2 reads SQIVND (reference sequence). The CDR3 is 14 residues long. In nucleotides, the CDR3 is TGTGCCAGTAGTGTCCAGGGTGGAGTGGAGACCCAGTACTTC. This gives the protein CASSVQGGVETQYF.

There are many counts of this clonotype. This chain uses TRBV20-1 with TRBJ1-1; D is perhaps TRBD1 (6 bases). Germline V gives CDR1 DFQATT, CDR2 SNEGSKA (reference sequence). CDR3 length equals 13 residues. CDR3 loop: CSPGQGTTKEAFF. In nucleotides, the CDR3 is TGCAGCCCGGGGCAGGGGACAACTAAGGAAGCTTTCTTT.